This T cell receptor (beta chain) was captured in a study of T-cell reconstitution after alpha-beta-depleted transplantation in children. Trimming took 4 bases from V and 5 from J, leaving 11 bases between them. The CDR3 contains 13 residues. Per germline, CDR1 SEHNR and CDR2 FQNEAQ (reference sequence). This clonotype has at least ten counts. Using unique molecular identifiers, the investigators prepared the TCRbeta library. TCRdb processed the PCR reads anew with MiXCR; each CDR3 protein has one entry. Altogether about 230,000 distinct CDR3 sequences are present, approximately 12% being singletons, with the ten largest covering around 2.8%.

Sample: PBMCs from the stem cell graft donor, taken from the stem cell graft. The chain is built from TRBV7-9 and TRBJ1-1; D unresolved. The sequence was obtained from a human donor who donated a stem cell graft to a child with acute lymphoblastic leukemia. CDR3 DNA: TGTGCCAGCAGCTCCCCTCCGGGGACTGAAGCTTTCTTT. Translation gives CASSSPPGTEAFF.